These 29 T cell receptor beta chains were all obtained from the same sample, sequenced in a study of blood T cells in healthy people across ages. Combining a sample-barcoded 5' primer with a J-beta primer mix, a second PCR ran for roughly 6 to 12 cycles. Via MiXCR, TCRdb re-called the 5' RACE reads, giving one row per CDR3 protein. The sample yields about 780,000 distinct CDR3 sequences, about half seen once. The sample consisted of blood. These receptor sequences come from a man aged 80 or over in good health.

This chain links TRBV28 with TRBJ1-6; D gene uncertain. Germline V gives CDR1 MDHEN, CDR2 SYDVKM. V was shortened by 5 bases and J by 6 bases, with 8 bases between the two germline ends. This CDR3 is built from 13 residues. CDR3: CASSSLSNSPLHF. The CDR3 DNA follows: TGTGCCAGCAGTAGCCTCTCTAATTCACCCCTCCACTTT.

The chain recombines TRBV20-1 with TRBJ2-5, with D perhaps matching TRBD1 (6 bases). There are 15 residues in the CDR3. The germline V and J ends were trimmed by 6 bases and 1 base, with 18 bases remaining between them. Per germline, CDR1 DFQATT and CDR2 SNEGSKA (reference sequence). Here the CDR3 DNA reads TGCAGTGCCACACCACCCAGGGGTTCCCAAGAGACCCAGTACTTC. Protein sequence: CSATPPRGSQETQYF.

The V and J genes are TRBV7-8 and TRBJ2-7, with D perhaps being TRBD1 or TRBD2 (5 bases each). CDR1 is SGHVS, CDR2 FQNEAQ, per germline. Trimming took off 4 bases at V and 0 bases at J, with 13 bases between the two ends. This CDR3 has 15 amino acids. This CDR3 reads CASSYRDPSSYEQYF. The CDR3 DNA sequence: TGTGCCAGCAGCTACCGGGACCCGAGCTCCTACGAGCAGTACTTC.

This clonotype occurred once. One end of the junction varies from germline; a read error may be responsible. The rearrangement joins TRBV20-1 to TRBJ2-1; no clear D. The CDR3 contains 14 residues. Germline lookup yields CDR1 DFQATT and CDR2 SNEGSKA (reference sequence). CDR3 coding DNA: TGCAGTGTTAGAGGAGCCGATGCCTACAATGAGCAGTTCTTC. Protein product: CSVRGADAYNEQFF.

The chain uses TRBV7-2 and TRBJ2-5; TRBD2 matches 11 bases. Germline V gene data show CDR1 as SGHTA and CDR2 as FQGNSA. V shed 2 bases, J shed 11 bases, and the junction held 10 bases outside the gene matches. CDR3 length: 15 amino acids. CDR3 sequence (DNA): TGTGCCAGCAGCTTACTTAGCGGGAGGGCGGATGGGCAGTACTTC. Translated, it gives CASSLLSGRADGQYF.

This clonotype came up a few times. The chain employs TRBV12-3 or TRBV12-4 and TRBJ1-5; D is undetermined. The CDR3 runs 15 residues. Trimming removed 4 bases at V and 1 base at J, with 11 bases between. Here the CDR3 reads CASSSPARSNQPQHF. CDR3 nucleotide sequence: TGTGCCAGCAGTTCCCCTGCCAGGAGCAATCAGCCCCAGCATTTT.

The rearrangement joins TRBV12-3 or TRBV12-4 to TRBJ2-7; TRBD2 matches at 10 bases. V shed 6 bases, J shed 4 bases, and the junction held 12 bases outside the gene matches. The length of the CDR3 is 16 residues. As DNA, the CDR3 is TGTGCCAGCAGCCAACGGGGGGTAGCGGGAGGTTACGAGCAGTACTTC. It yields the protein CASSQRGVAGGYEQYF.

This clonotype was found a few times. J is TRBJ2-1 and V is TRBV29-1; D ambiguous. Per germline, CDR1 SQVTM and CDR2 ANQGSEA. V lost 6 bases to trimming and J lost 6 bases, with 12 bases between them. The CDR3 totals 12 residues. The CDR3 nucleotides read TGCAGCGTGGGAATAGGCTCCAATGAGCAGTTCTTC. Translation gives CSVGIGSNEQFF.

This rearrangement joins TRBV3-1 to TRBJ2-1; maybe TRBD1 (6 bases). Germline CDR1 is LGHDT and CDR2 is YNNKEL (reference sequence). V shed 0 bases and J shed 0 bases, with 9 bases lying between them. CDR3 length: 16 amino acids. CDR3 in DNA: TGTGCCAGCAGCCAAGAGGGGGCAATCTCCTACAATGAGCAGTTCTTC. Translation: CASSQEGAISYNEQFF.

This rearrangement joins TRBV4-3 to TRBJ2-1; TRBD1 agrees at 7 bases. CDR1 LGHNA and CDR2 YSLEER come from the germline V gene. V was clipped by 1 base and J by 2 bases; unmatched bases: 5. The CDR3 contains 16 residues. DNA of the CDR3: TGCGCCAGCAGCCAAGCTACAGGGGAACCCTACAATGAGCAGTTCTTC. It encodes CASSQATGEPYNEQFF.

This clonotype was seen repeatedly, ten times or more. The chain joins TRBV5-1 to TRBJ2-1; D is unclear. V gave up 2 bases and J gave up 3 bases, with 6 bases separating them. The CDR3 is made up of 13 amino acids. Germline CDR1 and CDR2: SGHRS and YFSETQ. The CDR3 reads CASSFALYNEQFF. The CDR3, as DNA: TGCGCCAGCAGCTTTGCTCTCTACAATGAGCAGTTCTTC.

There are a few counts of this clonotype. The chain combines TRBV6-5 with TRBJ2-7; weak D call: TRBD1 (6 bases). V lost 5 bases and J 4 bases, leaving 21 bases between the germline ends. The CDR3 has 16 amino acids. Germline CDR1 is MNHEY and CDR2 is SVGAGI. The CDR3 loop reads CASSPESGQLGYEQYF. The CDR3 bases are TGTGCCAGCAGTCCGGAATCTGGACAGCTAGGATACGAGCAGTACTTC.

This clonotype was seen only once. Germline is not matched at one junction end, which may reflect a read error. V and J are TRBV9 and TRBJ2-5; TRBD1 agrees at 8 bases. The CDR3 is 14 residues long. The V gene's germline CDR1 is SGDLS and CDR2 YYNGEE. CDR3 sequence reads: CACSPQGARETQYF. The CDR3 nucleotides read TGTGCCTGCAGCCCTCAGGGGGCGCGAGAGACCCAGTACTTC.

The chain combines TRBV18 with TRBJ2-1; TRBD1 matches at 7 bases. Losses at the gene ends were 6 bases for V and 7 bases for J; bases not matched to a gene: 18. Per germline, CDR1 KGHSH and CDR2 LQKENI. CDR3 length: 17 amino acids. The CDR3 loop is CASSPKQGTSSLNEQFF. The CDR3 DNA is TGTGCCAGCTCGCCAAAACAGGGGACAAGCTCGTTGAATGAGCAGTTCTTC.

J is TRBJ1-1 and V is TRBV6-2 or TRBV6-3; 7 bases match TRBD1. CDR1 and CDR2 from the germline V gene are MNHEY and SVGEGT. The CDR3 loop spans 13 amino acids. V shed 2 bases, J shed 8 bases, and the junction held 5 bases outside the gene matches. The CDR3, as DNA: TGTGCCAGCAGTTACCGGACAGGCGCGGAAGCTTTCTTT. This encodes CASSYRTGAEAFF.

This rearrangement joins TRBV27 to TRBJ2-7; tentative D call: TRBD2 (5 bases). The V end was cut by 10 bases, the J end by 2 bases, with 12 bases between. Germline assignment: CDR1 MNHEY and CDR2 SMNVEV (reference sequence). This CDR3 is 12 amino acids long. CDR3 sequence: CATGSLAYEQYF. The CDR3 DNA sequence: TGTGCCACGGGGAGCTTAGCCTACGAGCAGTACTTC.

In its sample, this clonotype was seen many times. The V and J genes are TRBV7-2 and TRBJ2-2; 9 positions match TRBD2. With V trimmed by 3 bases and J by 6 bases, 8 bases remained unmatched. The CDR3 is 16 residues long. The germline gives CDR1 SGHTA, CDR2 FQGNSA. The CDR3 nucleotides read TGTGCCAGCAGCTTCCGGCTAGCGGGATCCCCCGGGGAGCTGTTTTTT. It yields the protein CASSFRLAGSPGELFF.

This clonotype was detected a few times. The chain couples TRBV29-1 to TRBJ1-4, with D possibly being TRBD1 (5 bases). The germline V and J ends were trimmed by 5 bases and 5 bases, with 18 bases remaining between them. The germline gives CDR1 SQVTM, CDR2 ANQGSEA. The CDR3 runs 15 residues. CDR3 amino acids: CSVFTPDGANEKLFF. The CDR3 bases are TGCAGCGTTTTCACCCCGGACGGGGCAAATGAAAAACTGTTTTTT.

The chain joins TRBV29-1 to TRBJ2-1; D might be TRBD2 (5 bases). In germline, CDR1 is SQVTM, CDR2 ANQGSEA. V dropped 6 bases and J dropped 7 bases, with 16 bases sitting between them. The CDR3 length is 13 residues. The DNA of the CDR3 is TGCAGCGTGGCCCCCTACTCGGGGAATGAGCAGTTCTTC. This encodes CSVAPYSGNEQFF.

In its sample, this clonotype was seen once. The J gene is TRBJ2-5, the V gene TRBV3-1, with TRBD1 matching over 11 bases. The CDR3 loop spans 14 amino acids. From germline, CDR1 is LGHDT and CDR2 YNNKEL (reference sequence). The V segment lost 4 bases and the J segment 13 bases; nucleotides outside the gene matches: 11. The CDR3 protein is CASSREGTGGTWYF. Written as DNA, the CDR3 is TGTGCCAGCAGCCGAGAGGGGACAGGGGGAACATGGTACTTC.

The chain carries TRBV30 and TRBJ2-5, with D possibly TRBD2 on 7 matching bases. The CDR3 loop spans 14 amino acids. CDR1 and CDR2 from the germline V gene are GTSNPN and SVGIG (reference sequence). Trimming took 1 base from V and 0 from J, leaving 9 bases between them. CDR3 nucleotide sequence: TGTGCCTGGAGTGAAGGGGGGGACCAAGAGACCCAGTACTTC. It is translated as CAWSEGGDQETQYF.

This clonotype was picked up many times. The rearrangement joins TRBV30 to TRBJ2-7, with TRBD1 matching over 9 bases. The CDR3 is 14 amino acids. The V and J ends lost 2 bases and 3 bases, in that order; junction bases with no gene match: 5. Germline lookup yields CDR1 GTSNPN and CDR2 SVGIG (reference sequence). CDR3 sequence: CAWSPGTGYYEQYF. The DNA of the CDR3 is TGTGCCTGGAGTCCCGGGACAGGGTACTACGAGCAGTACTTC.

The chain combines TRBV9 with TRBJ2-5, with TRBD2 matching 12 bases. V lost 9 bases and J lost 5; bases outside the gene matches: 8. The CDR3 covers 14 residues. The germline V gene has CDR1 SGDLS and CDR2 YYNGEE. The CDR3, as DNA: TGTGCCAACGGACTAGCGGGATTCAGGGAGACCCAGTACTTC. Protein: CANGLAGFRETQYF. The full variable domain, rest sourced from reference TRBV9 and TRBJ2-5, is DSGVTQTPKHLITATGQRVTLRCSPRSGDLSVYWYQQSLDQGLQFLIQYYNGEERAKGNILERFSAQQFPDLHSELNLSSLELGDSALYFCANGLAGFRETQYFGPGTRLLVL.

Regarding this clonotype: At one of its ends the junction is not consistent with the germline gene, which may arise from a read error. CDR3 loop: CATSRDGLEAFF. CDR3 nucleotide sequence: TGTGCCACCAGCCGAGACGGGCTTGAAGCTTTCTTT. The chain joins TRBV15 to TRBJ1-1; D remains ambiguous. This CDR3 is built from 12 residues. In germline, CDR1 is LNHNV, CDR2 YYDKDF (reference sequence).

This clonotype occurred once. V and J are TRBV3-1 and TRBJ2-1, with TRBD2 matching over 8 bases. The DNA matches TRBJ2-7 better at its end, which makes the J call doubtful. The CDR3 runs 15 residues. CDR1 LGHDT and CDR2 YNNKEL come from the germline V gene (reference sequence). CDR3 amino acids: CASSQEAGAYNEQYF. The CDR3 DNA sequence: TGTGCCAGCAGCCAAGAAGCGGGAGCTTACAATGAGCAGTACTTC.

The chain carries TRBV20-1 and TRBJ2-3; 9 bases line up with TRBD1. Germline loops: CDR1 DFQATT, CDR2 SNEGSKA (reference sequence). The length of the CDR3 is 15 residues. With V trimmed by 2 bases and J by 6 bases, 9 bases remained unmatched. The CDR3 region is CSARNFTGGYDTQYF. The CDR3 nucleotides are TGCAGTGCTAGAAACTTCACAGGGGGCTACGATACGCAGTATTTT.

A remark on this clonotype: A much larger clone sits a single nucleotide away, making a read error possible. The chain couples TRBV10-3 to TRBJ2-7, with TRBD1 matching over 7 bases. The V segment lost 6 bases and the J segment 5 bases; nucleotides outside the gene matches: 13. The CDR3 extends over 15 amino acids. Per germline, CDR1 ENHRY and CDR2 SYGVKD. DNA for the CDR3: TGTGCCATCAGAGAAGCGACAGGGTGGACCCACGAGCAGTACTTC. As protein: CAIREATGWTHEQYF.

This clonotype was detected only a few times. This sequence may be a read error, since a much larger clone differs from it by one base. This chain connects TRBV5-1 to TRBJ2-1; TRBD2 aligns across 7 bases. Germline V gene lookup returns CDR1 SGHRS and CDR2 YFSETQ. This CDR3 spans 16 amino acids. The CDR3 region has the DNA TGCGCCAGCAGCTTGGCCGGGCGGGAGCCCTACGATGAGCAGTTCTTC. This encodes CASSLAGREPYDEQFF. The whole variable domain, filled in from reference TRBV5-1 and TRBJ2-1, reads KAGVTQTPRYLIKTRGQQVTLSCSPISGHRSVSWYQQTPGQGLQFLFEYFSETQRNKGNFPGRFSGRQFSNSRSEMNVSTLELGDSALYLCASSLAGREPYDEQFFGPGTRLTVL.

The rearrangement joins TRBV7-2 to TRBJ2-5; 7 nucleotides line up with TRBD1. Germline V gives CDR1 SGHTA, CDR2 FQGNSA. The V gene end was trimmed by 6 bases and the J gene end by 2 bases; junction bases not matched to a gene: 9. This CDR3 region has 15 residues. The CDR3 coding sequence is TGTGCCAGCAGAACCGGGACAGCTCTACAAGAGACCCAGTACTTC. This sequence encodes CASRTGTALQETQYF.